This T cell receptor beta chain was identified in a study of T-cell memory formation after mild COVID-19. Background on the study: Largely, TCR clusters stayed within a single donor.

Constant-segment primers and 5'RACE yielded cDNA libraries for TCR alpha and TCR beta, each carrying sample barcodes and UMIs. TCRdb processed the 5' RACE reads anew with MiXCR; each CDR3 protein has one entry. The table lists about 400,000 distinct CDR3 sequences, more than 15% of them singletons, with 20% to 25% in the top ten. Note on this clonotype: Its antigen is currently unknown.

Study observations and caveats: Nothing showed for sure that second-wave clones peaking on day 37 were SARS-CoV-2 specific. Among contracting clones, CD4+ were mainly CM/EM and CD8+ enriched in EMRA.

CDR1 is SGHTA and CDR2 is FQGTGA in the germline V gene. V lost 5 bases and J 5 bases, leaving 11 bases between the germline ends. The CDR3 totals 13 residues. V is TRBV7-3 and J is TRBJ2-3; tentative D call: TRBD2 (6 bases). The TCR originated in a man aged 18 to 30 who had mild COVID-19 (a few samples of this study predate the infection). Cell type and time point are not known. The sample taken for sequencing was PBMCs or a T cell subset sorted from them (not recorded which). This chain's CDR3 is CASSPGGEDTQYF. As DNA, the CDR3 is TGTGCCAGCAGCCCCGGGGGTGAAGATACGCAGTATTTT.